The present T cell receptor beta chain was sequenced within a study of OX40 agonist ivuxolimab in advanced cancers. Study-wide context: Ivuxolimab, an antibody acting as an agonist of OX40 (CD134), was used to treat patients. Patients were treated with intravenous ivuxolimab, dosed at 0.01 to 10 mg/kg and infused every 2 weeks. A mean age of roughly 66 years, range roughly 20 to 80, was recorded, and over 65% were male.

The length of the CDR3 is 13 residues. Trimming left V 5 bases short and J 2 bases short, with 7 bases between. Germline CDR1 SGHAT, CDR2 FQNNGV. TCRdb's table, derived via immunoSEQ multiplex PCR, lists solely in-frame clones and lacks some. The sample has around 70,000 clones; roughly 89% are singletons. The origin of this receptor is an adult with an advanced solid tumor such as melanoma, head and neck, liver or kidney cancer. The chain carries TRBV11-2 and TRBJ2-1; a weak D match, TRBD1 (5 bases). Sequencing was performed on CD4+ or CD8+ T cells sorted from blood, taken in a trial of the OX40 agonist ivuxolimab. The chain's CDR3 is CASSQGAYNEQFF. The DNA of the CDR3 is TGTGCCAGCAGCCAAGGGGCCTACAATGAGCAGTTCTTC.